This T cell receptor (beta chain) was identified in a study of cytomegalovirus exposure and HLA in healthy donors (dated by TCRdb to about 2017). In the study overall: An earlier analysis of some 500 of the donors reported 250 to 300 Gb of sequence data and some 120 million unique TCR beta sequences from 150 million to 200 million T cells. An early release that covered fewer than 750 HLA-typed donors contained approximately 300 gigabases of sequencing data and about 93 million unique TCR sequences. The genetic ancestry cluster associated with self-reported Caucasian donors included roughly 84% of the roughly 360 genotyped donors. The study aimed to test whether signatures of past pathogen exposure could be identified by cataloging public T cell receptors. Using immunosequencing, the study profiled T cell repertoires from approximately 700 subjects and related those repertoires to cytomegalovirus serostatus. Besides the first cohort of hundreds of subjects, a separate validation cohort made up of about 120 different subjects was used. To predict cytomegalovirus infection status, the study brought together high-throughput TCR immunosequencing, statistical association of individual TCRs with disease status, and machine learning. To study patterns of TCR occurrence, a later analysis re-analyzed previously published TCR beta repertoires from several hundred donors and added high-resolution HLA genotyping. In the later analysis, no new phenotypic data were used to find candidate immune exposures; instead, reliance was placed on TCR beta sequences and their occurrence across donors. An earlier analysis of around 540 of the donors applied high-throughput TCR beta sequencing to assess whether each TCR beta V gene segment acted as functional or pseudogenic. Donor age, sex, ethnicity and CMV serostatus were compiled alongside the repertoire data. In a later genetic analysis, genome-wide SNP genotypes for about three fifths of the roughly 670 donors were used, and that subset was treated as a discovery cohort. All discovery cohort repertoires had been generated using a single sequencing platform. Both class I and class II loci were covered by HLA typing, at four-digit resolution. Typing coverage varied by locus: about 629-640 donors for A, B, C, DRB1 and DQB1; roughly 510 for DQA1; over 600 for DPA1; 450 to 480 for DPB1. Four to six DR-DQ haplotypes were handled as single units for association and clustering, since linkage in the cohort was strong. Across 300 to 500 genotyped donors of the cohort, an average of approximately 200,000 unique TCR beta nucleotide sequences per donor were sequenced, and 15% to 20% of those sequences were non-productive.

The cohort comprised around 690 healthy bone marrow donors. At the time of sampling, all cohort members were nominally healthy, though unrecorded immune exposures were likely present. The donor was CMV seropositive and was included in the group of 250 to 300 seropositive cohort members. A peripheral blood sample was collected from each donor, and TCR beta sequencing was performed on peripheral blood mononuclear cells. The Qiagen DNeasy Blood Extraction Kit was used to extract genomic DNA from the blood cell samples. Germline trimming amounts to 4 bases on V and 4 bases on J, with 4 as the count of junction bases outside the gene matches. The CDR1 and CDR2 encoded by the germline V gene are SGDLS and YYNGEE. The CDR3, cysteine through phenylalanine, is 14 amino acids long. Of all the DNA, just the CDR3 is kept, 42 bases in frame from base 1. Libraries came from the immunoSEQ multiplex PCR assay. The multiplex PCR relied on a mix of 60 forward primers for TCR Vbeta segments and 13 reverse primers for TCR Jbeta segments. The CDR3 region of rearranged TCR beta genes was amplified from genomic DNA by a multiplex PCR assay. On the Illumina HiSeq System, the amplified TCR beta libraries were sequenced as 87-base-pair reads. The authors' pipeline ran thus. In a later analysis, tens of millions of unique TCR beta chains were counted across the 690 or so repertoires, and around 10 million of these chains were shared by at least two donors. Raw reads were error-corrected and collapsed into unique sequences with a nearest-neighbor algorithm that merged closely related sequences to remove PCR and sequencing errors. To assign V, D and J gene segments, CDR3 sequences were aligned to IMGT reference sequences. Each retained sequence needed at least a six-nucleotide match to both a V gene segment and a J gene segment. A rearrangement counted as productive if the CDR3 had no stop codons and remained in frame with V and J, and every other rearrangement counted as non-productive. Following IMGT convention, CDR3 was defined as the stretch from the second conserved V-encoded cysteine up to the conserved J-encoded phenylalanine. Sequences without an unambiguous match to a single V gene segment were excluded from the earlier analysis of 450 to 750 of the donors. In an earlier analysis of 450 to 700 of the donors, V segments were called functional above 56.7% productive rearrangements and were called segregating when the between-donor standard deviation exceeded 5%. A statistical classification framework was built to diagnose cytomegalovirus status from the catalog of TCR beta chain sequences. In a later analysis, TCR nucleotide sequences were compared against IMGT/GENE-DB human TR gene sequences so that V and J genes could be assigned. The TCRdist pipeline was used in a later analysis to assign CDR3 sequences and most-parsimonious VDJ recombination scenarios. In a later analysis, each TCR beta chain was defined by its CDR3 amino acid sequence together with its V-gene family, and reads lacking a unique V-gene family were excluded. In a later analysis, around 600 highly shared, low-generation-probability nucleotide sequences were removed to address suspected cross-contamination and a sequencing artifact. For each public chain, a later analysis derived a clonal expansion index from normalized ranks of inferred template counts within each repertoire. A later analysis computed generation probabilities with a VDJ recombination model fitted to out-of-frame rearrangements, and checked the results against IGoR. In a later analysis, TCR-TCR, TCR-HLA and TCR-CMV co-occurrence was scored with hypergeometric tests, and a repertoire-size bias correction was applied to TCR pairs. To estimate false discovery rates, a later analysis permuted the HLA or CMV assignments 20 times. In a later analysis, co-occurring TCRs were grouped using DBSCAN, and TCRdist sequence similarity was added for clustering within HLA-allele-positive subsets. Co-occurrence clustering excluded repertoires with fewer than 30,000 or more than 120,000 public chains, plus five with anomalous nucleotide sharing. TCRdb stores this immuneACCESS table with in-frame sequences only. Part of the clones is absent; in the studies checked, under half of the shortfall reflects unresolved V genes, and no reason is known for the rest. The V and J calls and clone size were taken over from that table, and D and trimming were inferred from the DNA. This sample is represented by roughly 100,000 clones; around 62% of them were singletons. Clones ranked in the top ten supply approximately 3.8% of the sample.

On the study overall, not on this receptor specifically: The authors suggested that the approach could potentially be extended to other disease states and immunological phenotypes. In an earlier analysis of about 600 of the donors, most TCR beta V segments appeared in productive rearrangements about 87% or about 30% of the time, broadly matching IMGT annotations. Three of the identified cytomegalovirus-associated TCR beta chains were confirmed in vitro to be specific for cytomegalovirus antigens. A further reported finding was that TCR beta sequences accurately predicted the HLA-A and HLA-B alleles for most subjects in the first cohort. Only TCR beta chains were sequenced in this cohort, and the absence of alpha or paired-chain data limited detectable features. CMV serostatus was the only immune exposure information available for the cohort. In a later analysis, most CMV-associated TCR beta chains were found to appear HLA-restricted, with HLA associations seemingly driven largely by CMV exposure. The earlier analysis of nearly 600 of the donors excluded roughly 17 rarely observed V segments, including chromosome 9 orphons, because counts were too low. An association between a missense DCLRE1C variant and V-gene and J-gene trimming of TCR beta chains was found in a later genetic analysis and replicated in an independent cohort. Most TCR sequences were observed very rarely across donors, whereas some public TCRs were present in many individuals. In a later genetic analysis, fewer N-insertions in productive TCRs were reported among donors in an Asian-associated ancestry cluster than the roughly 700-donor mean. The classifier was reported to diagnose cytomegalovirus status with high specificity and sensitivity in both the original cohort and the validation cohort. In the study, some 160 TCR beta chains were listed as associated with cytomegalovirus. Sequencing depth was assumed to be roughly uniform across donors in the presence/absence analyses, though that assumption may not hold. Compared with equally common non-associated chains, HLA-associated TCR beta chains in a later analysis were more clonally expanded and had lower generation probabilities. Several of the top co-occurrence clusters appeared to be linked to parvovirus B19, influenza, CMV and Epstein-Barr virus, according to a later analysis. A cluster of highly shared sequence variants was judged likely to be a technical artifact of the sequencing pipeline. Linkage disequilibrium might explain the correlated functional status among segregating V segments, but an unknown experimental factor could not be excluded. Specific HLA alleles were associated with 15,000 to 20,000 TCR beta sequences at a false discovery rate of 0.05 in a later analysis. Some IMGT-functional V segments, including TRBV6-2 and TRBV6-3, could not be told apart with the 87-base-pair reads, so those segments were excluded. Because HLA typing was missing for some donors at each locus, association tests included only the typed subset. In a later analysis, the rate of TCR association differed among HLA loci, with DRB1 alleles having the most associated TCRs and HLA-C alleles having the fewest. Assigning TCR associations to individual alleles was difficult when HLA alleles, especially DR and DQ, strongly co-occurred.

Turning to this clone: Its antigen remains unidentified. No much larger clonotype is one base removed from it; base qualities were not supplied.

Material: PBMCs. This receptor was identified in a man aged 30 to 45 in good health and CMV-seropositive. The rearranged chain carries TRBV9 and TRBJ2-1; 8 central bases correspond to TRBD1. The CDR3 protein sequence reads: CASSPWTGYNEQFF. The sequenced DNA is TGTGCCAGCAGCCCATGGACAGGGTACAATGAGCAGTTCTTC. The full variable domain, completed from the reference TRBV9 and TRBJ2-1 proteins outside the CDR3, reads DSGVTQTPKHLITATGQRVTLRCSPRSGDLSVYWYQQSLDQGLQFLIQYYNGEERAKGNILERFSAQQFPDLHSELNLSSLELGDSALYFCASSPWTGYNEQFFGPGTRLTVL.